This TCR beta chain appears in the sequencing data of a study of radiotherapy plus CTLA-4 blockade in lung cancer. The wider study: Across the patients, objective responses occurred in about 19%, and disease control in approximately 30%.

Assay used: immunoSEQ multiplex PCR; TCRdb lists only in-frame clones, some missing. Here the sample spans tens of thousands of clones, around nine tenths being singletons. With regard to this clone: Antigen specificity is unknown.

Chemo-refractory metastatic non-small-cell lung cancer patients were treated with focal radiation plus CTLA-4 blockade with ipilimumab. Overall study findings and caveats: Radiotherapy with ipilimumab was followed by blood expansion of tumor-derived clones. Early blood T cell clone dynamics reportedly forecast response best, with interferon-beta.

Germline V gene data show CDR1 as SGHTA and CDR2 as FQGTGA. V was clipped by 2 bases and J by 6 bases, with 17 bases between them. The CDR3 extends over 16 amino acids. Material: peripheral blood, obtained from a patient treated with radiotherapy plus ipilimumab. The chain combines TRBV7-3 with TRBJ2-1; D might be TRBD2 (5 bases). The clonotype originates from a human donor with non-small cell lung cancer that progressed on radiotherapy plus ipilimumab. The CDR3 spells CASSLGSDRMGNEQFF. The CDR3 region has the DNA TGTGCCAGCAGCTTAGGGAGTGACCGAATGGGCAATGAGCAGTTCTTC. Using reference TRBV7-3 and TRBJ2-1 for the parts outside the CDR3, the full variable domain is GAGVSQTPSNKVTEKGKYVELRCDPISGHTALYWYRQSLGQGPEFLIYFQGTGAADDSGLPNDRFFAVRPEGSVSTLKIQRTERGDSAVYLCASSLGSDRMGNEQFFGPGTRLTVL.